A selection of T cell receptor beta chains follows, all from one sample in a study of T cell responses to AZD1222 COVID-19 vaccine. Generated by immunoSEQ multiplex PCR, the TCRdb table keeps only in-frame clones and is missing some. Among 70,000 to 95,000 clones listed, 90% were seen once. This specimen consisted of peripheral blood, obtained on day 0 of AZD1222 vaccination. The source is an adult in good health. Both conserved end residues are part of each CDR3. A D gene is named only where the DNA matches it firmly. Size values are once, few and many counts, or a class for expanded clones, and some rows have none.

V: TRBV2
J: TRBJ2-3
D: .
size: .
CDR3: CASSEVLRTDTQYF
DNA: TGTGCCAGCAGTGAAGTTTTACGTACAGATACGCAGTATTTT

V: TRBV30
J: TRBJ2-1
D: TRBD1
size: .
CDR3: CASGQGRNEQFF
DNA: TGTGCCTCGGGACAGGGGAGGAATGAGCAGTTCTTC

V: TRBV6-2/TRBV6-3
J: TRBJ2-1
D: TRBD2
size: once
CDR3: CASGLLAGDEQFF
DNA: TGTGCCAGCGGCCTACTAGCGGGAGATGAGCAGTTCTTC

V: TRBV7-2
J: TRBJ2-3
D: .
size: .
CDR3: CASSLSAGPQYF
DNA: TGTGCCAGCAGCTTATCGGCGGGACCGCAGTATTTT

V: TRBV13
J: TRBJ2-3
D: .
size: .
CDR3: CASSPPPIGDTQYF
DNA: TGTGCCAGCAGCCCGCCCCCCATCGGAGATACGCAGTATTTT

V: TRBV12-2
J: TRBJ2-7
D: .
size: .
CDR3: CASRLGLAGGRYF
DNA: TGTGCAAGTCGCTTAGGTTTAGCGGGAGGGAGGTACTTC

V: TRBV6-4
J: TRBJ1-1
D: .
size: few
CDR3: CASSEAPGTDTEAFF
DNA: TGTGCCAGCAGTGAGGCCCCGGGTACGGACACTGAAGCTTTCTTT

V: TRBV7-3
J: TRBJ2-1
D: .
size: few
CDR3: CASSLNDREVRVF
DNA: TGTGCCAGCAGCTTAAATGACAGGGAGGTAAGGGTCTTC

V: TRBV11-2
J: TRBJ1-1
D: .
size: .
CDR3: CASSIEGLNTEAFF
DNA: TGTGCCAGCAGCATTGAGGGATTGAACACTGAAGCTTTCTTT

V: TRBV7-6
J: TRBJ1-1
D: .
size: .
CDR3: CASSPVAGGSTEAFF
DNA: TGTGCCAGCAGCCCAGTAGCGGGAGGGAGCACTGAAGCTTTCTTT

V: TRBV19
J: TRBJ1-2
D: TRBD1
size: .
CDR3: CASSITPGQGVGYTF
DNA: TGTGCCAGTAGTATAACCCCGGGACAGGGGGTTGGCTACACCTTC

V: TRBV19
J: TRBJ1-3
D: .
size: .
CDR3: CAGGQGPGNTIYF
DNA: TGTGCCGGCGGCCAAGGGCCCGGAAACACCATATATTTT

V: TRBV27
J: TRBJ2-3
D: TRBD2
size: .
CDR3: CASSFAGGTPSTDTQYF
DNA: TGTGCCAGCAGTTTCGCGGGAGGGACCCCTAGCACAGATACGCAGTATTTT

V: TRBV7-8
J: TRBJ1-5
D: .
size: .
CDR3: CASTERSNQPQHF
DNA: TGTGCCAGTACGGAGAGGAGCAATCAGCCCCAGCATTTT

V: TRBV9
J: TRBJ1-3
D: .
size: .
CDR3: CASSVDSSSGNTIYF
DNA: TGTGCCAGCAGCGTAGACTCCAGCTCTGGAAACACCATATATTTT

V: TRBV11-1
J: TRBJ1-2
D: .
size: once
CDR3: CASSLLGEGYTF
DNA: TGTGCCAGCAGCTTATTGGGAGAAGGCTACACCTTC

V: TRBV11-2
J: TRBJ2-7
D: .
size: .
CDR3: CASSSPLRGAYEQYF
DNA: TGTGCCAGCAGCTCGCCCCTCCGGGGAGCCTACGAGCAGTACTTC

V: TRBV3-1/TRBV3-2
J: TRBJ1-4
D: .
size: .
CDR3: CASSLGLPIAGEKLFF
DNA: TGTGCCAGCAGCCTTGGCTTGCCGATAGCAGGGGAAAAACTGTTTTTT

V: TRBV12-3/TRBV12-4
J: TRBJ2-1
D: .
size: .
CDR3: CASSFPGMNEQFF
DNA: TGTGCCAGCAGTTTCCCAGGGATGAATGAGCAGTTCTTC

V: TRBV3-1/TRBV3-2
J: TRBJ2-1
D: .
size: .
CDR3: CASSQGFQGYGNEQFF
DNA: TGTGCCAGCAGCCAAGGCTTTCAGGGGTATGGCAATGAGCAGTTCTTC

V: TRBV6-5
J: TRBJ2-7
D: TRBD1
size: .
CDR3: CATTGTGAYEQYF
DNA: TGTGCCACCACCGGGACAGGGGCCTACGAGCAGTACTTC

V: TRBV5-8
J: TRBJ2-1
D: .
size: .
CDR3: CASSLDSLNDNEQFF
DNA: TGTGCCAGCAGCTTGGACAGCCTCAATGACAATGAGCAGTTCTTC

V: TRBV4-1
J: TRBJ1-2
D: TRBD1
size: .
CDR3: CASSQDEQGTYGYTF
DNA: TGCGCCAGCAGCCAAGACGAACAGGGGACATATGGCTACACCTTC

V: TRBV7-6
J: TRBJ2-5
D: .
size: .
CDR3: CASSLMLGQETQYF
DNA: TGTGCCAGCAGCTTAATGCTAGGACAAGAGACCCAGTACTTC

V: TRBV2
J: TRBJ2-3
D: TRBD2
size: .
CDR3: CASSGEAAGGPMGTDTQYF
DNA: TGTGCCAGCAGTGGGGAAGCAGCGGGGGGGCCGATGGGTACAGATACGCAGTATTTT

V: TRBV5-6
J: TRBJ2-2
D: .
size: .
CDR3: CASSPIRSNTGELFF
DNA: TGTGCCAGCAGCCCTATAAGGTCGAACACCGGGGAGCTGTTTTTT

V: TRBV7-9
J: TRBJ2-7
D: TRBD2
size: .
CDR3: CASSLASGTGYEQYF
DNA: TGTGCCAGCAGCTTAGCTAGCGGGACTGGATACGAGCAGTACTTC

V: TRBV4-1
J: TRBJ2-7
D: TRBD1
size: .
CDR3: CASSQTGTGAYEQYF
DNA: TGCGCCAGCAGCCAAACCGGGACAGGGGCCTACGAGCAGTACTTC

V: TRBV29-1
J: TRBJ2-2
D: .
size: few
CDR3: CSVEVGSRELFF
DNA: TGCAGCGTTGAAGTTGGGTCTAGGGAGCTGTTTTTT

V: TRBV7-3
J: TRBJ1-1
D: TRBD1
size: .
CDR3: CASSSDRGEAFF
DNA: TGTGCCAGCAGCTCCGACAGGGGTGAAGCTTTCTTT

V: TRBV5-6
J: TRBJ1-2
D: .
size: .
CDR3: CASSGEDLHGYTF
DNA: TGTGCCAGCAGTGGGGAGGATCTCCATGGCTACACCTTC

V: TRBV7-9
J: TRBJ1-1
D: TRBD1
size: .
CDR3: CASTQGGGVGTEAFF
DNA: TGTGCCAGCACCCAGGGGGGGGGCGTCGGAACTGAAGCTTTCTTT

V: TRBV19
J: TRBJ1-2
D: .
size: .
CDR3: CASSPTWATANYGYTF
DNA: TGTGCCAGTAGTCCTACCTGGGCGACAGCGAACTATGGCTACACCTTC

V: TRBV6-2/TRBV6-3
J: TRBJ2-7
D: .
size: few
CDR3: CASSLLGTAYEQYF
DNA: TGTGCCAGCAGTCTCTTAGGGACCGCCTACGAGCAGTACTTC

V: TRBV7-9
J: TRBJ2-7
D: .
size: .
CDR3: CATGGTAYEQYF
DNA: TGTGCCACCGGCGGGACAGCGTACGAGCAGTACTTC

V: TRBV13
J: TRBJ2-7
D: .
size: .
CDR3: CASSLKGISYEQYF
DNA: TGTGCCAGCAGCTTAAAGGGTATCTCCTACGAGCAGTACTTC

V: TRBV6-6
J: TRBJ2-5
D: .
size: .
CDR3: CASSLPPGAAYEETQYF
DNA: TGTGCCAGCAGTCTACCACCAGGGGCAGCGTATGAAGAGACCCAGTACTTC

V: TRBV19
J: TRBJ2-3
D: TRBD2
size: .
CDR3: CASSIVSWAGGRTDTQYF
DNA: TGTGCCAGTAGTATAGTTTCCTGGGCGGGGGGGCGCACAGATACGCAGTATTTT

V: TRBV30
J: TRBJ2-5
D: .
size: .
CDR3: CAWSNGGLRETQYF
DNA: TGTGCCTGGAGTAACGGGGGTCTTCGCGAGACCCAGTACTTC

V: TRBV13
J: TRBJ2-7
D: TRBD1
size: few
CDR3: CASSLKRDSPYF
DNA: TGTGCCAGCAGCTTAAAGAGGGACAGCCCGTACTTC

V: TRBV5-8
J: TRBJ2-5
D: .
size: .
CDR3: CASSQDNLAETQYF
DNA: TGTGCCAGCAGCCAGGACAATCTCGCCGAGACCCAGTACTTC

V: TRBV30
J: TRBJ2-2
D: .
size: .
CDR3: CAWSVSRAGELFF
DNA: TGTGCCTGGAGTGTAAGTCGGGCCGGGGAGCTGTTTTTT

V: TRBV10-3
J: TRBJ2-7
D: .
size: .
CDR3: CAIRSGGTVDYEQYF
DNA: TGTGCCATCAGGAGTGGAGGGACGGTGGACTACGAGCAGTACTTC

V: TRBV2
J: TRBJ2-7
D: .
size: few
CDR3: CASSEELTREQYF
DNA: TGTGCCAGCAGTGAGGAGTTGACGAGAGAGCAGTACTTC

V: TRBV27
J: TRBJ1-1
D: .
size: .
CDR3: CASTPRAQSVNTEAFF
DNA: TGTGCCAGCACCCCCAGGGCCCAATCGGTGAACACTGAAGCTTTCTTT

V: TRBV29-1
J: TRBJ1-1
D: .
size: once
CDR3: CSGLRDYEAFF
DNA: TGCAGCGGCCTTCGAGATTATGAAGCTTTCTTT

V: TRBV27
J: TRBJ2-2
D: .
size: .
CDR3: CASSFGVTGELFF
DNA: TGTGCCAGCAGTTTTGGGGTCACCGGGGAGCTGTTTTTT

V: TRBV7-8
J: TRBJ2-7
D: .
size: .
CDR3: CASSSRRDTAREQYF
DNA: TGTGCCAGCAGCTCCAGAAGGGACACCGCGCGCGAGCAGTACTTC

V: TRBV7-3
J: TRBJ1-1
D: TRBD1
size: few
CDR3: CASGVGQGSTEAFF
DNA: TGTGCCAGCGGGGTAGGACAGGGGAGCACTGAAGCTTTCTTT

V: TRBV12-3/TRBV12-4
J: TRBJ1-1
D: TRBD1
size: many
CDR3: CASSTGANTEAFF
DNA: TGTGCCAGCAGTACAGGGGCCAACACTGAAGCTTTCTTT